A single sample gave rise to the 9 T cell receptor beta chains below, sequenced in a study of T cell responses to AZD1222 COVID-19 vaccine. Some clones are missing from TCRdb's copy, which holds only in-frame ones; the method was immunoSEQ multiplex PCR. The sample lists nearly 200,000 clones, about 94% occurring once. The material sequenced was peripheral blood, taken 28 days after the second AZD1222 dose. Receptors originate from an adult who received the AZD1222 COVID-19 vaccine.

The J gene is TRBJ1-1, the V gene TRBV6-1; D perhaps matches TRBD1 (6 bases). This CDR3 has 12 amino acids. Trimming removed 3 bases at V and 11 bases at J, with 13 bases between. Germline V lookup: CDR1 MNHNS, CDR2 SASEGT. The CDR3 sequence is CASSERGVGAFF. In DNA, the CDR3 is TGTGCCAGCAGTGAGAGGGGGGTCGGTGCTTTCTTT.

The chain carries TRBV15 and TRBJ1-5; 8 nucleotides line up with TRBD1. The ends lost 0 bases at V and 6 bases at J; junction bases unmatched: 4. There are 15 residues in the CDR3. CDR1 is LNHNV and CDR2 is YYDKDF in the germline V gene (reference sequence). The CDR3, as DNA: TGTGCCACCAGCAGAGACAGGGGGCTACTTCAGCCCCAGCATTTT. It codes for CATSRDRGLLQPQHF.

This rearrangement joins TRBV27 to TRBJ2-7; 9 bases are shared with TRBD1. The CDR3 runs 16 residues. Trimming cost V 5 bases and J 0 bases; bases outside gene matches: 8. The germline V gene has CDR1 MNHEY and CDR2 SMNVEV (reference sequence). The DNA for the CDR3 is TGTGCCAGCAGTCCAAACCGGGACAGGGACTCCTACGAGCAGTACTTC. The encoded protein is CASSPNRDRDSYEQYF.

V gene TRBV7-9 combines with J gene TRBJ1-1; no reliable D call. The germline V gene encodes CDR1 SEHNR and CDR2 FQNEAQ (reference sequence). The CDR3 sequence is 13 residues long. Deletions cut 2 bases from V and 6 bases from J, with 10 bases between. In DNA form, the CDR3 reads TGTGCCAGCAGCTTAATAGGTACCGCTGAAGCTTTCTTT. It translates to CASSLIGTAEAFF.

This clone was detected once. The chain uses TRBV6-1 and TRBJ2-4; perhaps D is TRBD1 or TRBD2 (6 bases each). Germline V lookup: CDR1 MNHNS, CDR2 SASEGT. This CDR3 has 15 residues. Between the trimmed V and J ends, which lost 3 bases and 6 bases, there was a span of 15 bases. The chain's CDR3 is CASSDRGGGGNIQYF. The CDR3 region has the DNA TGTGCCAGCAGTGACAGGGGAGGAGGGGGAAACATTCAGTACTTC.

V gene TRBV6-5 combines with J gene TRBJ1-1; D gene ambiguous. V lost 2 bases, J lost 7 bases, and 5 bases lay in between. Germline V gene lookup returns CDR1 MNHEY and CDR2 SVGAGI. The CDR3 is 11 residues long. CDR3 residues: CASSYRLEAFF. For the CDR3, the DNA is TGTGCCAGCAGTTACCGCCTTGAAGCTTTCTTT.

V and J are TRBV19 and TRBJ2-3; D not resolved. Germline-derived CDR1 and CDR2 are LNHDA and SQIVND (reference sequence). With 0 bases removed from V and 2 bases from J, the gap between germline ends came to 9 bases. The CDR3 has 15 amino acids. The CDR3 DNA reads TGTGCCAGTAGTATAGATGTCGCACTCACAGATACGCAGTATTTT. Amino acids: CASSIDVALTDTQYF.

The chain couples TRBV15 to TRBJ1-2; D remains ambiguous. CDR1 is LNHNV, CDR2 YYDKDF, per germline (reference sequence). V was trimmed by 0 bases and J by 6 bases, leaving 14 bases between them. The CDR3 runs to 15 residues. DNA of the CDR3: TGTGCCACCAGCAGAGATTTGGCGGCACCCCATGGCTACACCTTC. Translated, it gives CATSRDLAAPHGYTF.

The rearrangement links TRBV12-3 or TRBV12-4 to TRBJ1-1; D unresolved. The CDR3 length is 13 residues. V gave up 6 bases and J gave up 11 bases, with 19 bases separating them. The CDR3: CASSPKTTGRAFF. The DNA for the CDR3 is TGTGCCAGCAGCCCTAAAACGACGGGTAGGGCTTTCTTT.